Below are 23 T cell receptor beta chains sequenced from a single sample in a study of regulatory T cells in long-lasting Graves disease (dated by TCRdb to about 2021). Interpreted using the paper, the time point label stands for: newly diagnosed GD, antithyroid drugs for less than 3 months. For both TCR sequencing and RNA sequencing, RNA was extracted from PBMCs in TRIzol. To prepare the library, multiplex PCR was applied. Data came from an Illumina HiSeq 4000. TCR beta libraries were built with iRepertoire HTBI primers and Arm-PCR amplification of CDR3 regions. TCRdb trimmed public reads at Q25 via fastp, called clones via MiXCR and kept in-frame beta chains. Duplicate CDR3 protein sequences are folded into a single record with the most common DNA and genes. Recorded for this sample are more than 400,000 distinct CDR3 sequences; less than 20% of them occurred a single time. About 10% of the sample belongs to the ten largest clones.

This sample also belongs to another study, concerning T cells in Graves' hyperthyroidism and ophthalmopathy.

Sequencing used peripheral blood mononuclear cells (PBMCs), obtained at new diagnosis, from a patient treated with antithyroid drugs. The receptors come from a woman aged 25 to 45 with Graves disease. Donor details come from another sample of the same person, matched by shared clones.

The gene calls are TRBV29-1 and TRBJ2-2, with a weak D call TRBD1 (6 bases). The CDR3 spans 16 residues. V was cut by 7 bases and J by 5 bases, with 23 bases left in between. The V gene's germline CDR1 is SQVTM and CDR2 ANQGSEA. This chain's CDR3 is CSGRRRKGERTGELFF. Written as DNA, the CDR3 is TGCAGCGGGCGTAGGAGAAAGGGGGAAAGGACCGGGGAGCTGTTTTTT.

This clonotype has a handful of counts. The chain has TRBV6-2 or TRBV6-3 and TRBJ2-5, with 7 bases matching TRBD2. Germline CDR1 and CDR2: MNHEY and SVGEGT. The junction had 9 bases not matched to a gene; V was cut back by 2 bases and J by 3 bases. The CDR3 runs to 16 residues. As DNA, the CDR3 is TGTGCCAGCAGTTACGAGGAGGGAGGGCCGGAAGAGACCCAGTACTTC. Protein product: CASSYEEGGPEETQYF.

This clonotype came up a few times. The chain couples TRBV10-3 to TRBJ1-1, with D uncertain. From germline, CDR1 is ENHRY and CDR2 SYGVKD. The CDR3 is 15 amino acids. Deletions cut 8 bases from V and 1 base from J, with 17 bases between. This CDR3 reads CAIGPAGWKNTEAFF. CDR3 bases: TGTGCCATCGGCCCCGCGGGGTGGAAGAACACTGAAGCTTTCTTT.

This clonotype showed up many times. The rearrangement links TRBV28 to TRBJ1-2; a weak D match, TRBD1 (6 bases). CDR1 is MDHEN, CDR2 SYDVKM, per germline. Deletions cut 3 bases from V and 5 bases from J, with 16 bases between. CDR3 length: 15 residues. For the CDR3, the DNA is TGTGCCAGCAGTTTGGGGGCTCGGGGACATTATGGCTACACCTTC. It yields the protein CASSLGARGHYGYTF.

This clonotype occurred many times. The chain employs TRBV6-1 and TRBJ2-3, with D possibly TRBD2 on 5 matching bases. Germline CDR1 MNHNS, CDR2 SASEGT. The ends were cut back, 8 bases at V and 4 bases at J, with 22 bases in the middle. The CDR3 contains 16 residues. CDR3 coding DNA: TGTGCCAGCGTTGCCCTGTCTAGCACGAGGGCAGATACGCAGTATTTT. It translates to CASVALSSTRADTQYF.

This clonotype came up many times. V and J are TRBV12-3 or TRBV12-4 and TRBJ2-1; D unresolved. The CDR3 spans 12 residues. V lost 3 bases to trimming and J lost 6 bases, with 6 bases between them. CDR3 sequence reads: CASSLATNEQFF. The CDR3, as DNA: TGTGCCAGCAGTTTGGCTACCAATGAGCAGTTCTTC.

This clonotype was detected ten times or more. The chain links TRBV7-2 to TRBJ1-3; D is unresolved. The CDR3 is 15 amino acids. Trimming pared 5 bases from V and 0 bases from J, leaving 11 bases between. Germline CDR1 SGHTA, CDR2 FQGNSA. The CDR3 spells CASSQPRGSGNTIYF. CDR3 sequence (DNA): TGTGCCAGCAGCCAACCACGCGGCTCTGGAAACACCATATATTTT. The full variable domain, in which reference TRBV7-2 and TRBJ1-3 provide the parts outside the CDR3, is GAGVSQSPSNKVTEKGKDVELRCDPISGHTALYWYRQSLGQGLEFLIYFQGNSAPDKSGLPSDRFSAERTGGSVSTLTIQRTQQEDSAVYLCASSQPRGSGNTIYFGEGSWLTVV.

The table lists this clonotype with many counts. The chain employs TRBV20-1 and TRBJ2-3; 9 nucleotides line up with TRBD1. This CDR3 has 15 residues. The ends lost 1 base at V and 6 bases at J; junction bases unmatched: 8. Germline V gene sequence: CDR1 DFQATT, CDR2 SNEGSKA (reference sequence). The CDR3 bases are TGCAGTGCTAGAGTCCGGGACAGGGTGGACGATACGCAGTATTTT. Protein: CSARVRDRVDDTQYF.

In this sample, this clonotype turned up a few times. A much larger clone differs from this one at a single base, so this may be a read error. The J gene is TRBJ2-1, the V gene TRBV7-2; weak D call: TRBD2 (5 bases). The CDR3 length is 13 residues. CDR1 and CDR2 (germline): SGHTA, FQGNSA. Trimming removed 0 bases from V and 10 bases from J, with 10 bases in between. Here the CDR3 reads CASSLAGVGEQFF. As DNA, the CDR3 is TGTGCCAGCAGCTTAGCGGGAGTTGGGGAGCAGTTCTTC.

This chain links TRBV27 with TRBJ2-1; D may correspond to TRBD1 or TRBD2 (5 bases each). The J call is doubtful: the DNA matches TRBJ2-5 better. The CDR3 is made up of 14 amino acids. Germline CDR1 is MNHEY and CDR2 is SMNVEV (reference sequence). This CDR3 reads CASSLSGPSETQYF. CDR3 DNA: TGTGCCAGCAGTTTATCGGGACCCTCGGAGACCCAGTACTTC.

The rearrangement uses TRBV5-4 and TRBJ1-6; D unresolved. The germline gives CDR1 SGHNT, CDR2 YYREEE (reference sequence). The CDR3 is 17 residues long. The germline V and J ends were trimmed by 0 bases and 2 bases, with 12 bases remaining between them. CDR3 sequence reads: CASSLESLATYNSPLHF. In DNA, the CDR3 is TGTGCCAGCAGCTTGGAGTCTTTAGCCACCTATAATTCACCCCTCCACTTT.

Many counts were recorded for this clonotype. This chain connects TRBV2 to TRBJ1-4; D is perhaps TRBD1 (5 bases). This CDR3 has 13 residues. The ends were cut back, 8 bases at V and 8 bases at J, with 15 bases in the middle. CDR1 and CDR2 from the germline V gene are SNHLY and FYNNEI. The CDR3, as DNA: TGTGCCAGCCGGGACCAAGGGGAGGAAAAACTGTTTTTT. It specifies CASRDQGEEKLFF.

About this clonotype itself: A much larger clonotype is one base distant, so this may be a read error. The chain employs TRBV27 and TRBJ1-2, with D possibly TRBD1 on 6 matching bases. Per the germline V gene, CDR1 is MNHEY and CDR2 is SMNVEV (reference sequence). This CDR3 is built from 14 residues. The germline V and J ends were trimmed by 3 bases and 4 bases, with 12 bases remaining between them. In DNA, the CDR3 is TGTGCCAGCAGTTTCATAAGGGGGGCCTATGGCTACACCTTC. As protein: CASSFIRGAYGYTF.

This clonotype was counted between two and nine times. CDR3 loop: CASSQLQLRAGGNTIYF. In DNA, the CDR3 is TGCGCCAGCAGCCAACTACAGCTGAGAGCTGGAGGAAACACCATATATTTT. The V gene is TRBV4-1, the J gene TRBJ1-3; unclear D gene. CDR3 length: 17 amino acids. V lost 2 bases, J lost 4 bases, and 18 bases lay in between. Germline loops: CDR1 MGHRA, CDR2 YSYEKL.

Many counts were recorded for this clonotype. The chain is built from TRBV15 and TRBJ2-7; TRBD1 aligns across 7 bases. The V gene's germline CDR1 is LNHNV and CDR2 YYDKDF (reference sequence). The V segment lost 1 base and the J segment 0 bases; nucleotides outside the gene matches: 6. The length of the CDR3 is 16 residues. CDR3 sequence (DNA): TGTGCCACCAGCAGAGTTGGACAGGCGTACTCCTACGAGCAGTACTTC. Encoded protein: CATSRVGQAYSYEQYF.

In its sample, this clonotype was seen once. The chain couples TRBV27 to TRBJ1-1; 9 bases are shared with TRBD1. Germline-derived CDR1 and CDR2 are MNHEY and SMNVEV (reference sequence). The V gene end was trimmed by 5 bases and the J gene end by 7 bases; junction bases not matched to a gene: 5. The CDR3 covers 13 residues. Written as DNA, the CDR3 is TGTGCCAGCAGTGCCGGGACAGGGCTTGAAGCTTTCTTT. It encodes CASSAGTGLEAFF.

This clonotype was seen repeatedly, ten times or more. This chain links TRBV20-1 with TRBJ1-1; D is unresolved. V lost 3 bases, J lost 0 bases, and 11 bases lay in between. CDR3 length: 14 residues. Germline lookup yields CDR1 DFQATT and CDR2 SNEGSKA (reference sequence). The DNA of the CDR3 is TGCAGTGCTAGGTCCGCCCTCCTGAACACTGAAGCTTTCTTT. Protein sequence: CSARSALLNTEAFF.

There are many counts of this clonotype. The CDR3 here is CASMGTGDQPQHF. The CDR3 DNA sequence: TGTGCCAGCATGGGGACAGGGGATCAGCCCCAGCATTTT. The chain recombines TRBV28 with TRBJ1-5, with 10 bases matching TRBD1. CDR3 length equals 13 residues. The V gene's germline CDR1 is MDHEN and CDR2 SYDVKM. After removal of 7 bases from V and 5 bases from J, the junction contained 2 bases not matched to a gene. Variable domain in full (rest from reference TRBV28 and TRBJ1-5): DVKVTQSSRYLVKRTGEKVFLECVQDMDHENMFWYRQDPGLGLRLIYFSYDVKMKEKGDIPEGYSVSREKKERFSLILESASTNQTSMYLCASMGTGDQPQHFGDGTRLSIL.

This clonotype was seen repeatedly, ten times or more. The rearrangement links TRBV6-1 to TRBJ1-1; D uncertain. The CDR3 extends over 14 amino acids. Deletions cut 8 bases from V and 5 bases from J, with 18 bases between. Germline loops: CDR1 MNHNS, CDR2 SASEGT. The CDR3 here is CASLLGPGLTEAFF. The CDR3 DNA follows: TGTGCCAGCCTTCTCGGACCTGGTTTGACTGAAGCTTTCTTT.

The V gene is TRBV7-3, the J gene TRBJ2-6; 12 bases line up with TRBD1. V lost 7 bases, J lost 0 bases, and 7 bases stayed unmatched. CDR3 size: 18 residues. The germline V gene has CDR1 SGHTA and CDR2 FQGTGA. The CDR3 DNA follows: TGTGCCAGCAAGCCGGGACAGGGGGCTGACTCTGGGGCCAACGTCCTGACTTTC. Protein: CASKPGQGADSGANVLTF.

The rearrangement joins TRBV29-1 to TRBJ2-1, with 8 bases fitting TRBD1. V gave up 4 bases and J gave up 5 bases; unmatched junction bases: 7. CDR1 SQVTM and CDR2 ANQGSEA come from the germline V gene. The CDR3 is 14 residues long. The CDR3 coding sequence is TGCAGCGTTGCTGGGACAGGTAAAGACAATGAGCAGTTCTTC. Amino acids: CSVAGTGKDNEQFF.

The rearrangement links TRBV29-1 to TRBJ2-1; D remains unclear. CDR1 is SQVTM and CDR2 is ANQGSEA in the germline V gene. The V end was cut by 2 bases, the J end by 4 bases, with 12 bases between. The CDR3 covers 14 residues. The DNA for the CDR3 is TGCAGCGTTGAATATTCCGCAAGTTACAATGAGCAGTTCTTC. Translated, it gives CSVEYSASYNEQFF.

To note about this clonotype: A read error is possible here, since a much larger clone lies one base away. The rearrangement links TRBV18 to TRBJ2-7; 7 positions match TRBD1. The CDR3 has 15 residues. In germline, CDR1 is KGHSH, CDR2 LQKENI. The CDR3 nucleotides read TGTGCCAGCTCACCCGGGACAGCTAGCTCCTGCGAGCAGTACTTC. This sequence encodes CASSPGTASSCEQYF. The complete variable domain, with remaining parts taken from reference TRBV18 and TRBJ2-7, reads NAGVMQNPRHLVRRRGQEARLRCSPMKGHSHVYWYRQLPEEGLKFMVYLQKENIIDESGMPKERFSAEFPKEGPSILRIQQVVRGDSAAYFCASSPGTASSCEQYFGPGTRLTVT.